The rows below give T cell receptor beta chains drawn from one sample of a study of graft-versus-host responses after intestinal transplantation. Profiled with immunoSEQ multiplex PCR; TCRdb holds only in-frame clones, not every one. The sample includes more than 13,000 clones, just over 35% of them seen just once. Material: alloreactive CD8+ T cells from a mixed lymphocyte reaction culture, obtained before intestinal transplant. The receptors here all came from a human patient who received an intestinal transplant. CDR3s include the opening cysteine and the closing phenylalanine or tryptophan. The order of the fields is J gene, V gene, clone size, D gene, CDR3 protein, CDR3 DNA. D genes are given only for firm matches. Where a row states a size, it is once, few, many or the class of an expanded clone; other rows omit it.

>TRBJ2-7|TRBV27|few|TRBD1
CASSWGTGQTYEQYF
TGTGCCAGCAGTTGGGGCACGGGACAGACCTACGAGCAGTACTTC
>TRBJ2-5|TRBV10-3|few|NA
CAIRKGGQKETQYF
TGTGCCATCAGGAAGGGGGGGCAAAAAGAGACCCAGTACTTC
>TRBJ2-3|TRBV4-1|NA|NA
CASSHAILAVFTDTQYF
TGCGCCAGCAGCCACGCCATCTTGGCGGTTTTCACAGATACGCAGTATTTT
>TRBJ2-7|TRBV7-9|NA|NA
CASSLDDRDEQYF
TGTGCCAGCAGCTTAGATGACCGGGACGAGCAGTACTTC
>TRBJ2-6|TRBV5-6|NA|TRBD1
CASSPLTGQAVSGANVLTF
TGTGCCAGCAGCCCCCTCACCGGACAGGCCGTCTCTGGGGCCAACGTCCTGACTTTC
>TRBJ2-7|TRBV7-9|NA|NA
CASSPGGLGYEQYF
TGTGCCAGCAGCCCTGGAGGGTTGGGCTACGAGCAGTACTTC
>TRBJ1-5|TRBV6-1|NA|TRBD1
CASSARTGPNQPQHF
TGTGCCAGCAGTGCCCGGACAGGGCCTAATCAGCCCCAGCATTTT
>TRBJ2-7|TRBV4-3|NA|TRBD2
CASSPPGEGYEQYF
TGCGCCAGCAGCCCGCCGGGGGAGGGCTACGAGCAGTACTTC
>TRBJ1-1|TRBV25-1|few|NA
CASSFSGTEAFF
TGTGCCAGCAGTTTTTCTGGGACTGAAGCTTTCTTT
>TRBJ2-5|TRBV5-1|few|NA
CASSLGTGASETQYF
TGCGCCAGCAGCTTGGGAACGGGGGCCTCAGAGACCCAGTACTTC
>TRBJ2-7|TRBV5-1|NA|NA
CASSNVAGAYYEQYF
TGCGCCAGCAGCAACGTTGCGGGGGCCTACTACGAGCAGTACTTC
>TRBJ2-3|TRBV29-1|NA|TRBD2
CSVGGGGGGFGTDTQYF
TGCAGCGTTGGTGGCGGGGGGGGCGGGTTCGGCACAGATACGCAGTATTTT
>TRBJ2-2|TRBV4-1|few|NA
CASSQVLGTGELFF
TGCGCCAGCAGCCAAGTGTTAGGCACCGGGGAGCTGTTTTTT
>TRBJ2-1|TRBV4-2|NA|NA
CASSQDRLTGDEQFF
TGTGCCAGCAGCCAAGACAGATTAACCGGGGATGAGCAGTTCTTC
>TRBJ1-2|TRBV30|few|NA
CAWSMGGENGYTF
TGTGCCTGGAGTATGGGGGGGGAGAATGGCTACACCTTC
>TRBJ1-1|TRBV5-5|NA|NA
CASVTDSMNTEAFF
TGTGCCAGCGTCACGGACAGCATGAACACTGAAGCTTTCTTT
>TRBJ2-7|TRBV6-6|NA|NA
CASTVGFLSSYEQYF
TGTGCCAGCACGGTTGGATTTCTTAGCTCCTACGAGCAGTACTTC
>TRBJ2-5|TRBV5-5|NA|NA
CASSLEGTQETQYF
TGTGCCAGCAGCTTGGAGGGGACCCAAGAGACCCAGTACTTC
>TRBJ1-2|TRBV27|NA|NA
CASKSAIHYGYTF
TGTGCCAGCAAATCCGCGATTCACTATGGCTACACCTTC
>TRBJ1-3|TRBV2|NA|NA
CASRDVTDSGNTIYF
TGTGCCAGCAGAGACGTGACCGACTCTGGAAACACCATATATTTT
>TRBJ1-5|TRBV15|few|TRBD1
CATSRDRGRGQPQHF
TGTGCCACCAGCAGGGACAGGGGGCGAGGACAGCCCCAGCATTTT
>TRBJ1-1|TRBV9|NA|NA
CASSAGGGTEAFF
TGTGCCAGCAGCGCCGGGGGAGGCACTGAAGCTTTCTTT
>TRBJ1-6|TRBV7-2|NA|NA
CASSLDSTYNSPLHF
TGTGCCAGCAGCTTAGACAGCACCTATAATTCACCCCTCCACTTT
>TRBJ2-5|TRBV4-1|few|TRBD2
CASTGGDTQYF
TGCGCCAGCACGGGGGGGGACACCCAGTACTTC
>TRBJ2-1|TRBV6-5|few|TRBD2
CASSIAGGSYNEQFF
TGTGCCAGCAGTATAGCGGGGGGTTCCTACAATGAGCAGTTCTTC
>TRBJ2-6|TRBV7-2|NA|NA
CASSVSRRRRQSRANVLTF
TGTGCCAGCAGCGTTTCTCGCAGAAGACGACAAAGTCGGGCCAACGTCCTGACTTTC
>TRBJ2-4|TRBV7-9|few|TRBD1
CASSFVTGVTIQYF
TGTGCCAGCAGCTTCGTGACAGGGGTGACCATTCAGTACTTC
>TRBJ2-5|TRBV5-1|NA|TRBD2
CASSFRGGPQETQYF
TGCGCCAGCAGCTTTCGGGGGGGGCCTCAAGAGACCCAGTACTTC
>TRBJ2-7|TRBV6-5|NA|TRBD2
CATKPGLAPYEQYF
TGTGCCACCAAACCGGGACTAGCGCCGTACGAGCAGTACTTC
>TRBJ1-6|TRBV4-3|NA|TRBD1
CASSQEQQGGSPLHF
TGCGCCAGCAGCCAAGAGCAACAGGGGGGTTCACCCCTCCACTTT
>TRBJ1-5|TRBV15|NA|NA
CATSIDKGNQPQHF
TGTGCCACCAGCATCGATAAGGGCAATCAGCCCCAGCATTTT
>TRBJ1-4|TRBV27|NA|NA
CASSLVGEKLFF
TGTGCCAGCAGTTTGGTTGGAGAAAAACTGTTTTTT
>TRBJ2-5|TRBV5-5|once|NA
CASSFVGGRVVETQYF
TGTGCCAGCAGCTTCGTCGGGGGCAGGGTGGTGGAGACCCAGTACTTC
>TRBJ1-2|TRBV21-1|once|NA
CASSKGVGNYGYTF
TGTGCCAGCAGCAAAGGTGTAGGGAACTATGGCTACACCTTC
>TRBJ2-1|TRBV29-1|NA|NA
CSVDTGWSYNEQFF
TGCAGCGTCGACACAGGGTGGTCCTACAATGAGCAGTTCTTC
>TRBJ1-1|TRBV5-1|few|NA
CASRVFPRTNVANTEAFF
TGCGCCAGCAGGGTTTTCCCTAGGACAAACGTGGCGAACACTGAAGCTTTCTTT
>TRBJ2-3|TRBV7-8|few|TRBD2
CASSLGRSGGANTQYF
TGTGCCAGCAGCTTAGGAAGAAGCGGGGGGGCCAATACGCAGTATTTT
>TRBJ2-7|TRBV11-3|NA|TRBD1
CASSLGAGQGVGDYVEQYF
TGTGCCAGCAGCTTAGGGGCGGGACAGGGGGTAGGGGACTACGTGGAGCAGTACTTC
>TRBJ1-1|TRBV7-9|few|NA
CASSFPGGGGITEAFF
TGTGCCAGCAGCTTCCCGGGTGGAGGGGGAATAACTGAAGCTTTCTTT
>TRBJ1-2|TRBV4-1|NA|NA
CASRGRGWGGYGYTF
TGCGCCAGCAGGGGCCGGGGATGGGGGGGCTATGGCTACACCTTC
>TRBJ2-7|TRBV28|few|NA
CASSPLGPNEGEQYF
TGTGCCAGCAGTCCTTTGGGACCCAACGAGGGGGAGCAGTACTTC
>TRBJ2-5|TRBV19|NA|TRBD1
CASSRNRGETQYF
TGTGCCAGTAGTAGAAACAGGGGAGAGACCCAGTACTTC